This passage covers 30 T cell receptor beta chains from one sample sequenced in a study of CD8 T cells in ankylosing spondylitis. MiXCR, applied by TCRdb to the 5' RACE reads, yields one record per CDR3 protein. The sample consists of some 220,000 distinct CDR3 sequences, around 6.6% of them appearing once. Their specific antigens are unknown. Study-level points and caveats: A motif in TCR beta, a set of under ten highly homologous variants, appeared characteristic of ankylosing spondylitis blood.

The specimen was blood, either unsorted or a sorted T cell fraction (not recorded which). These receptor sequences come from a male donor with ankylosing spondylitis.

This clonotype was found many times. The J gene is TRBJ2-7, the V gene TRBV27, with 9 nucleotides matching TRBD1. CDR3 length: 14 residues. CDR1 and CDR2 (germline): MNHEY, SMNVEV (reference sequence). V shed 7 bases and J 7 bases; nucleotides not matched to a gene: 11. Written as DNA, the CDR3 is TGTGCCAGCACCGCGGGGACAGGGTTCGGTGAGCAGTACTTC. It translates to CASTAGTGFGEQYF.

This clonotype came up many times. The chain has TRBV9 and TRBJ1-5, with TRBD1 as a possible D gene (5 bases). The germline V gene has CDR1 SGDLS and CDR2 YYNGEE. CDR3 length: 15 residues. The V end lost 3 bases, the J end lost 2 bases, and 12 bases lay between the germline ends. CDR3 loop: CASSARDGRNQPQHF. The CDR3 coding sequence is TGTGCCAGCAGCGCCCGGGACGGCCGCAATCAGCCCCAGCATTTT.

V is TRBV11-3 and J is TRBJ1-1, with D uncertain. CDR1 is SGHNT, CDR2 YENEEA, per germline. V was cut by 0 bases and J by 2 bases, with 7 bases left in between. This CDR3 contains 14 residues. The CDR3 nucleotides read TGTGCCAGCAGCTTAGACAGTTTTAACACTGAAGCTTTCTTT. Its translation is CASSLDSFNTEAFF.

The sample holds many counts of this clonotype. This chain connects TRBV28 to TRBJ2-2; D might be TRBD1 or TRBD2, each matching 6 bases. V shed 6 bases and J shed 5 bases, with 13 bases lying between them. Per germline, CDR1 MDHEN and CDR2 SYDVKM. This CDR3 comprises 14 residues. The CDR3 region is CASSTLGGTGELFF. In nucleotides, the CDR3 is TGTGCCAGCAGCACCCTAGGGGGGACCGGGGAGCTGTTTTTT.

This clonotype was seen repeatedly, ten times or more. The chain links TRBV7-8 to TRBJ1-1; D is undetermined. The germline CDR1 and CDR2 sequences are SGHVS and FQNEAQ. The germline V and J ends were trimmed by 2 bases and 1 base, with 8 bases remaining between them. The CDR3 loop spans 14 amino acids. CDR3 residues: CASSLSRGNTEAFF. The CDR3 region has the DNA TGTGCCAGCAGCTTATCTCGAGGGAACACTGAAGCTTTCTTT.

This clonotype was seen repeatedly, ten times or more. V is TRBV4-1 and J is TRBJ2-5; 8 positions agree with TRBD1. CDR1 is MGHRA, CDR2 YSYEKL, per germline. The CDR3 contains 14 residues. V was clipped by 2 bases and J by 5 bases; unmatched bases: 4. DNA of the CDR3: TGCGCCAGCAGCCAAAGGACAGGGTGGGAGACCCAGTACTTC. This codes for CASSQRTGWETQYF.

This sequence joins TRBV20-1 and TRBJ2-7, with TRBD2 identical over 8 bases. In germline, CDR1 is DFQATT, CDR2 SNEGSKA (reference sequence). The CDR3 consists of 14 residues. V dropped 7 bases and J dropped 4; count of bases not matched to a gene: 12. In nucleotides, the CDR3 is TGCAGTGATCAACCCGGGGGGGGCCTGTACGAGCAGTACTTC. Residues: CSDQPGGGLYEQYF.

This clonotype was picked up many times. V gene TRBV12-3 or TRBV12-4 combines with J gene TRBJ2-3; D is unresolved. Trimming removed 3 bases from V and 6 bases from J, with 16 bases in between. The CDR3 covers 15 residues. CDR3 in DNA: TGTGCCAGCAGTTTGGAAGAGGCCGGAGATGATACGCAGTATTTT. Amino acid sequence: CASSLEEAGDDTQYF.

This clonotype has ten or more counts. The V and J genes are TRBV6-1 and TRBJ2-2; no firm D call. The CDR3 length is 15 residues. Germline lookup yields CDR1 MNHNS and CDR2 SASEGT. V shed 2 bases and J shed 6 bases, with 13 bases lying between them. CDR3 in DNA: TGTGCCAGCAGTGAACCCCCAGGCGGCGCCGGGGAGCTGTTTTTT. Residues: CASSEPPGGAGELFF.

At least ten counts were recorded for this clonotype. This chain uses TRBV7-8 with TRBJ1-2; 7 nucleotides line up with TRBD1. Germline V gives CDR1 SGHVS, CDR2 FQNEAQ. J was trimmed by 5 bases and V by 4 bases; bases with no gene match: 13. The CDR3 covers 16 residues. The CDR3 DNA sequence: TGTGCCAGCAGCTACGGGACAGCGGTTGGATTTTATGGCTACACCTTC. Translated, it gives CASSYGTAVGFYGYTF.

This chain uses TRBV2 with TRBJ2-7, with 8 nucleotides matching TRBD2. Germline V gene lookup returns CDR1 SNHLY and CDR2 FYNNEI. Germline trimming cut 5 bases from V and 6 bases from J; bases unmatched to any gene: 9. This CDR3 has 14 amino acids. DNA of the CDR3: TGTGCCAGCAGTAGTGGCGGGAGGAGCGGCGAGCAGTACTTC. This codes for CASSSGGRSGEQYF.

In this sample, this clonotype turned up many times. This sequence joins TRBV27 and TRBJ2-3, with 14 nucleotides matching TRBD2. CDR1 and CDR2 from the germline V gene are MNHEY and SMNVEV (reference sequence). J lost 2 bases, V lost 4 bases, and 8 bases had no gene match. The CDR3 spans 18 residues. In DNA, the CDR3 is TGTGCCAGCAGTTCCCCGGGACTAGCGGGAGAGGCCACAGATACGCAGTATTTT. This codes for CASSSPGLAGEATDTQYF.

The chain has TRBV20-1 and TRBJ1-1; no clear D gene. Per germline, CDR1 DFQATT and CDR2 SNEGSKA (reference sequence). The V gene lost 6 bases and the J gene lost 5 bases, with 10 bases spanning the gap. This CDR3 region has 11 residues. Here the CDR3 reads CSALQRTEAFF. DNA for the CDR3: TGCAGTGCCCTGCAGCGGACTGAAGCTTTCTTT.

This clonotype has a count of ten or more. The chain carries TRBV27 and TRBJ2-7; 10 positions agree with TRBD2. Germline lookup yields CDR1 MNHEY and CDR2 SMNVEV (reference sequence). V shed 5 bases and J 5 bases; nucleotides not matched to a gene: 15. This CDR3 is 17 amino acids long. The CDR3 DNA is TGTGCCAGCAGTGCAAATATCTTTAGCGGGAGGTCGGACGAGCAGTACTTC. Translated, it gives CASSANIFSGRSDEQYF.

Many counts were recorded for this clonotype. This chain links TRBV4-3 with TRBJ2-1, with 9 bases fitting TRBD2. CDR3 length: 16 amino acids. V shed 0 bases, J shed 6 bases, and the junction held 6 bases outside the gene matches. Per germline, CDR1 LGHNA and CDR2 YSLEER. The CDR3: CASSQDLAGKLNEQFF. CDR3 nucleotides: TGCGCCAGCAGCCAAGACCTAGCGGGGAAACTCAATGAGCAGTTCTTC.

This clonotype was counted a few times. J is TRBJ2-2 and V is TRBV7-9; D possibly uses TRBD1 or TRBD2 (5 bases each). V shed 2 bases and J shed 1 base, with 14 bases lying between them. The length of the CDR3 is 17 residues. CDR1 and CDR2 (germline): SEHNR, FQNEAQ (reference sequence). CDR3 loop: CASSLPGTSMNTGELFF. The CDR3 DNA reads TGTGCCAGCAGCTTACCCGGGACCTCAATGAACACCGGGGAGCTGTTTTTT.

The rearrangement uses TRBV27 and TRBJ2-1, with 7 nucleotides matching TRBD1. CDR1 MNHEY and CDR2 SMNVEV come from the germline V gene (reference sequence). The CDR3 is 13 amino acids. V was pared by 5 bases and J by 9 bases, with 7 bases of the junction left unmatched. The CDR3 is CASSTRQGGEQFF. CDR3 coding DNA: TGTGCCAGCAGTACCCGACAGGGCGGTGAGCAGTTCTTC.

The chain carries TRBV7-9 and TRBJ1-1; a weak D match, TRBD1 (5 bases). The germline V gene has CDR1 SEHNR and CDR2 FQNEAQ (reference sequence). Trimming took off 5 bases at V and 1 base at J, with 11 bases between the two ends. CDR3 length: 14 amino acids. The CDR3 is CASSQGTANTEAFF. For the CDR3, the DNA is TGTGCCAGCAGCCAAGGGACGGCGAACACTGAAGCTTTCTTT.

This clonotype was seen repeatedly, ten times or more. The rearrangement uses TRBV29-1 and TRBJ1-2; D gene uncertain. Germline V gene data show CDR1 as SQVTM and CDR2 as ANQGSEA. V was clipped by 0 bases and J by 6 bases, with 11 bases between them. The CDR3 runs to 13 residues. The CDR3 nucleotides read TGCAGCGTTGAAGAGTATGCGGTTGATGGCTACACCTTC. Translating it yields CSVEEYAVDGYTF.

This clonotype was picked up a small number of times. The chain carries TRBV19 and TRBJ2-2, with D perhaps matching TRBD2 (6 bases). Germline V gives CDR1 LNHDA, CDR2 SQIVND (reference sequence). Between the trimmed V and J ends, which lost 4 bases and 4 bases, there was a span of 13 bases. CDR3 length equals 15 residues. CDR3 in DNA: TGTGCCAGTAGTACCCGGGACTTTTCCACCGGGGAGCTGTTTTTT. Translation: CASSTRDFSTGELFF.

The V call is TRBV20-1, the J call TRBJ2-7; TRBD1 is a possible D gene (6 bases). CDR3 length equals 13 residues. Looked up from germline, CDR1 is DFQATT and CDR2 is SNEGSKA (reference sequence). V dropped 4 bases and J dropped 2 bases, with 12 bases sitting between them. The CDR3 nucleotides are TGCAGTGCTACCCACCGGGACACCTACGAGCAGTACTTC. Its protein product is CSATHRDTYEQYF.

This clonotype was seen repeatedly, ten times or more. V is TRBV10-3 and J is TRBJ2-7, with D hard to call. V lost 3 bases, J lost 7 bases, and 13 bases lay in between. CDR3 length: 13 amino acids. Germline V CDR1 and CDR2: ENHRY, SYGVKD. CDR3 nucleotide sequence: TGTGCCATCAGTGACGGCTCCCCATTAGAGCAGTACTTC. Its translation is CAISDGSPLEQYF.

This clonotype was seen ten or more times. The chain joins TRBV9 to TRBJ2-1; maybe TRBD1 (6 bases). The germline CDR1 and CDR2 sequences are SGDLS and YYNGEE. The CDR3 contains 15 residues. Trimming stripped 3 bases from V and 8 bases from J, with 18 bases between. CDR3 DNA sequence: TGTGCCAGCAGCGCCCCCCGAACAGGGTTCGATGAGCAGTTCTTC. Translated: CASSAPRTGFDEQFF.

This clonotype was detected ten times or more. V is TRBV10-3 and J is TRBJ2-7; 13 bases are a match to TRBD2. This CDR3 spans 18 amino acids. V was pared by 3 bases and J by 2 bases, with 10 bases of the junction left unmatched. Germline CDR1 is ENHRY and CDR2 is SYGVKD. CDR3 loop: CAISDPTGTSGTTYEQYF. For the CDR3, the DNA is TGTGCCATCAGTGACCCTACCGGGACTAGCGGGACGACCTACGAGCAGTACTTC.

This clonotype occurred many times. This CDR3 is CASSSPLDRGLSTDTQYF. Written as DNA, the CDR3 is TGCGCCAGCAGCTCCCCGTTGGACAGGGGCCTTAGCACAGATACGCAGTATTTT. The chain combines TRBV5-1 with TRBJ2-3, with 9 bases matching TRBD1. Germline values: CDR1 SGHRS, CDR2 YFSETQ. V was clipped by 3 bases and J by 0 bases; unmatched bases: 11. This CDR3 region has 18 residues.

Many counts were recorded for this clonotype. V usage is TRBV11-2 and J usage is TRBJ2-7, with 8 nucleotides matching TRBD1. The CDR3 is 13 residues long. Losses at the gene ends were 5 bases for V and 2 bases for J; bases not matched to a gene: 2. From germline, CDR1 is SGHAT and CDR2 FQNNGV. DNA of the CDR3: TGTGCCAGCAGCCCACAGGGGGCCTACGAGCAGTACTTC. It specifies CASSPQGAYEQYF.

The chain has TRBV2 and TRBJ2-4; D ambiguous. CDR1 and CDR2 (germline): SNHLY, FYNNEI. This CDR3 contains 10 residues. Trimming left V 5 bases short and J 6 bases short, with 2 bases between. The CDR3 DNA sequence: TGTGCCAGCAGTTTAAACATTCAGTACTTC. Its translation: CASSLNIQYF.

This clonotype was seen only a few times. The chain combines TRBV5-1 with TRBJ1-1; D not resolved. Deletions cut 7 bases from V and 4 bases from J, with 11 bases between. Germline values: CDR1 SGHRS, CDR2 YFSETQ. This CDR3 comprises 12 residues. The CDR3 bases are TGCGCCAGCCGGGAACTGTCCACTGAAGCTTTCTTT. Translating gives CASRELSTEAFF.

The gene calls are TRBV20-1 and TRBJ1-2; D is unclear. Germline values: CDR1 DFQATT, CDR2 SNEGSKA (reference sequence). Trimming shortened V by 3 bases and J by 6 bases, and 8 bases separated the two germline ends. The CDR3 totals 11 residues. The CDR3: CSASGHDGYTF. DNA of the CDR3: TGCAGTGCTAGCGGCCACGATGGCTACACCTTC.

This clonotype was recorded many times. The rearrangement links TRBV28 to TRBJ2-7; D is perhaps TRBD2 (6 bases). Germline CDR1 and CDR2: MDHEN and SYDVKM. V dropped 10 bases and J dropped 6 bases, with 19 bases sitting between them. CDR3 length equals 13 residues. Written as DNA, the CDR3 is TGTGCCACAGCGGGTAAATCCCTGCGCGAGCAGTACTTC. This sequence encodes CATAGKSLREQYF. Variable domain in full (rest from reference TRBV28 and TRBJ2-7): DVKVTQSSRYLVKRTGEKVFLECVQDMDHENMFWYRQDPGLGLRLIYFSYDVKMKEKGDIPEGYSVSREKKERFSLILESASTNQTSMYLCATAGKSLREQYFGPGTRLTVT.